Sequencing of this TCR beta chain was carried out in a study of identifying expanded T cells in peripheral blood. Study results and caveats: Across healthy donors, higher total template counts meant significantly greater roughly 2-week count variance.

Details on this clone: Its antigen is still unknown.

Assay used: immunoSEQ multiplex PCR; TCRdb lists only in-frame clones, some missing. This table has about 86,000 clones, more than 75% appearing once. During the collection period, no donor immune events like infections were recorded. The sequence was obtained from a person aged 18 to 70 in good health. The specimen sequenced was blood.

The CDR3, as DNA: TGTGCCAGCAGAATCGGACCCGACTATGGCTACACCTTC. This gives the protein CASRIGPDYGYTF. This chain connects TRBV6-1 to TRBJ1-2, with no clear D. Germline CDR1 is MNHNS and CDR2 is SASEGT. The CDR3 contains 13 residues. V gave up 6 bases and J gave up 3 bases, with 11 bases separating them.